The present T cell receptor beta chain was sequenced within a study of OX40 agonist ivuxolimab in advanced cancers. Looking at the study overall: Patients received ivuxolimab, an agonistic anti-OX40 (CD134) antibody. Study-wide findings and caveats: Clonal expansion was seen in CD4+ and CD8+ blood T cells by week 6 at 0.1 to 3.0 mg/kg.

TCRdb's table, derived via immunoSEQ multiplex PCR, lists solely in-frame clones and lacks some. This table holds some 14,000 clones, about 82% found once. Comments on this clone: Its matching antigen is unknown.

Trimming removed 2 bases at V and 8 bases at J, with 11 bases between. This CDR3 is 13 amino acids long. Germline V gene lookup returns CDR1 SGHDN and CDR2 FVKESK. The chain has TRBV14 and TRBJ2-3; D is uncertain. This clonotype was obtained from an adult with an advanced solid tumor such as melanoma, head and neck, liver or kidney cancer. The sample consisted of CD4+ or CD8+ T cells sorted from blood, taken in a trial of the OX40 agonist ivuxolimab. Written as DNA, the CDR3 is TGTGCCAGCAGCCAATCCGGGTTTAGTACGCAGTATTTT. It yields the protein CASSQSGFSTQYF.